The rows below give T cell receptor beta chains drawn from one sample of a study of T cells in localized non-small cell lung cancer. Here immunoSEQ multiplex PCR was the method, and the copy in TCRdb shows in-frame clones only, minus some. The repertoire holds thousands of clones, with 30% to 45% as singletons. Material: lung tumor tissue, obtained before any cancer treatment. Receptors originate from a male donor at least 60 years old with stage II squamous cell lung carcinoma. Each CDR3 is given with its conserved first and last residue. The D gene is left open where the match is weak. Some rows have no size entry. The others give once, few or many, or a class for an expanded clone.

v_gene	abundance	j_gene	d_gene	CDR3aa	CDR3nt
TRBV28	-	TRBJ2-4	TRBD1	CTSSIITTGLAKNIQYF	TGTACCAGCAGTATCATAACGACAGGGCTAGCCAAAAACATTCAGTACTTC
TRBV30	-	TRBJ2-2	-	CAWTGSTGELFF	TGTGCCTGGACAGGCTCCACCGGGGAGCTGTTTTTT
TRBV9	large	TRBJ1-5	-	CASNEAGTLNQPQHF	TGTGCCAGCAACGAGGCCGGGACTCTTAATCAGCCCCAGCATTTT
TRBV6-8	few	TRBJ2-3	-	CASSYSTWAGHFSQYF	TGTGCCAGCAGTTACTCGACTTGGGCAGGCCATTTCTCGCAGTATTTT
TRBV28	-	TRBJ1-1	-	CASSPRYTEAFF	TGTGCCAGCAGCCCCAGGTACACTGAAGCTTTCTTT
TRBV19	-	TRBJ1-1	-	CASSRGQVNEAFF	TGTGCCAGTAGTAGGGGCCAGGTAAATGAAGCTTTCTTT
TRBV11-3	medium-sized	TRBJ1-4	-	CASSPRTLREKLFF	TGTGCCAGCAGCCCCAGGACTTTAAGAGAAAAACTGTTTTTT
TRBV29-1	-	TRBJ2-3	TRBD2	CSVPDRRTSGSDTQYF	TGCAGCGTCCCCGATAGGCGGACTAGCGGGAGCGATACGCAGTATTTT
TRBV28	-	TRBJ1-4	TRBD1	CASSTRAGTGKSKPPPGKLFF	TGTGCCAGCAGCACACGCGCCGGGACAGGAAAAAGCAAGCCCCCCCCCGGAAAACTGTTTTTT
TRBV11-3	few	TRBJ2-7	TRBD2	CASSLRLAGVYEQYF	TGTGCCAGCAGCTTACGACTAGCGGGCGTATACGAGCAGTACTTC
TRBV9	few	TRBJ1-5	TRBD1	CTSSETGDPNQPQHF	TGTACCAGCAGCGAGACAGGGGATCCCAATCAGCCCCAGCATTTT
TRBV9	-	TRBJ1-5	-	CASTGTGGNQPQHF	TGTGCCAGCACAGGGACGGGTGGCAATCAGCCCCAGCATTTT
TRBV1	few	TRBJ1-5	-	CASSQRGGLNQPQHF	TGCGCCAGCAGCCAAAGAGGAGGGTTAAATCAGCCCCAGCATTTT
TRBV30	-	TRBJ1-1	-	CAWSGPPNTEAFF	TGTGCCTGGAGTGGCCCACCCAACACTGAAGCTTTCTTT
TRBV6-8	few	TRBJ2-7	-	CASSLRRAHYEQYF	TGTGCCAGCAGTTTAAGGCGGGCCCACTACGAGCAGTACTTT
TRBV12-2	-	TRBJ1-4	-	CATKGSRVEEKLFF	TGTGCCACTAAGGGTTCCAGGGTGGAGGAAAAACTGTTTTTT
TRBV6-7	medium-sized	TRBJ2-7	-	CASNGGNEQYF	TGTGCCAGCAATGGTGGGAACGAGCAGTACTTC
TRBV28	-	TRBJ2-1	-	CASSFPGRGAGLANEQFF	TGTGCCAGCAGTTTCCCGGGTCGAGGCGCCGGCCTGGCCAATGAGCAGTTCTTC
TRBV7-5	few	TRBJ2-4	-	CASSGGQGSIDKNIQYF	TGTGCCAGCAGCGGCGGACAGGGGAGTATAGACAAAAACATTCAGTACTTC
TRBV11-3	few	TRBJ2-7	-	CASSPSTGLSHEQYF	TGTGCCAGCAGCCCTAGTACAGGGTTAAGCCACGAGCAGTACTTC
TRBV6-8	-	TRBJ1-2	-	CASSVSGFANYGYTF	TGTGCCAGCAGTGTCTCAGGGTTCGCTAACTATGGCTACACCTTC
TRBV12-5	few	TRBJ1-3	TRBD1	CATGEQGAGNTIYF	TGTGCCACCGGCGAACAGGGGGCAGGAAACACCATATATTTT
TRBV14	few	TRBJ1-1	-	CASSPGLPEAFF	TGTGCCAGCAGCCCCGGACTGCCGGAAGCTTTCTTT
TRBV28	few	TRBJ2-7	-	CASSSWQGGYEQYF	TGTGCCAGCAGCTCCTGGCAGGGTGGCTACGAGCAGTACTTC
TRBV6-8	medium-sized	TRBJ1-1	-	CASRGRVREAFF	TGTGCCAGCAGGGGGAGGGTACGTGAAGCTTTCTTT
TRBV11-3	medium-sized	TRBJ2-7	-	CASSLGYSTYEQYF	TGTGCCAGCAGCTTAGGGTACAGCACCTACGAGCAGTACTTC
TRBV6-8	few	TRBJ2-5	-	CASSIRKGRETQYF	TGTGCCAGCAGTATACGGAAGGGTCGAGAGACCCAGTACTTC
TRBV6-8	few	TRBJ1-2	-	CASSLTGQIYGYTF	TGTGCCAGCAGTCTCACTGGACAGATCTATGGCTACACCTTC
TRBV6-8	few	TRBJ1-5	-	CASSWVRGAVSNQPQHF	TGTGCCAGCAGTTGGGTGCGAGGGGCGGTCAGCAATCAGCCCCAGCATTTT
TRBV6-8	medium-sized	TRBJ2-1	TRBD1	CASSEGALLHEQFF	TGTGCCAGCAGTGAGGGGGCGCTTCTGCATGAGCAGTTCTTC
TRBV28	-	TRBJ2-7	-	CASSFSVPYEQYF	TGTGCCAGCAGTTTTTCGGTACCTTACGAGCAGTACTTC
TRBV18	-	TRBJ1-1	-	CASSPGRKDTEAFF	TGTGCCAGCTCACCCGGACGAAAGGACACTGAAGCTTTCTTT